This T cell receptor (beta chain) stems from a study of T cell changes during pregnancy in multiple sclerosis. Trimming at V came to 3 bases and at J to 0 bases, leaving 1 base not matched to a gene. The germline gives CDR1 SEHNR, CDR2 FQNEAQ (reference sequence). The length of the CDR3 is 14 residues. The table came from immunoSEQ multiplex PCR; TCRdb's copy has only in-frame clones and leaves some out. This table holds 75,000 to 95,000 clones, 90% to 95% found once. This TCR was recovered from a female donor with multiple sclerosis, enrolled in a pregnancy study. The chain employs TRBV7-9 and TRBJ2-5; 7 nucleotides agree with TRBD1. Material: peripheral blood, obtained in the second trimester of pregnancy. This chain's CDR3 is CASSFDRDQETQYF. CDR3 bases: TGTGCCAGCAGCTTCGACAGGGACCAAGAGACCCAGTACTTC. Complete variable domain (other parts from reference TRBV7-9 and TRBJ2-5): DTGVSQNPRHKITKRGQNVTFRCDPISEHNRLYWYRQTLGQGPEFLTYFQNEAQLEKSRLLSDRFSAERPKGSFSTLEIQRTEQGDSAMYLCASSFDRDQETQYFGPGTRLLVL.